The 28 T cell receptor beta chains reported below all come from one sample, sequenced in a study of cytomegalovirus exposure and HLA in healthy donors. Produced via immunoSEQ multiplex PCR; TCRdb's table is partial and in-frame only. The data show fewer than 200,000 clones, more than 75% seen once. The sample comprised PBMCs. The receptors come from a woman aged 25 to 39 in good health and CMV-seronegative.

The chain couples TRBV6-1 to TRBJ1-6; D may be TRBD1 (6 bases). The CDR3 consists of 16 residues. The germline gives CDR1 MNHNS, CDR2 SASEGT. The ends were cut back, 4 bases at V and 6 bases at J, with 16 bases in the middle. CDR3 sequence: CASSGNAGDGNSPLHF. The CDR3 DNA sequence: TGTGCCAGCAGTGGAAACGCAGGGGACGGTAATTCACCCCTCCACTTT.

The V call is TRBV9, the J call TRBJ2-5, with 7 bases fitting TRBD2. V lost 2 bases, J lost 4 bases, and 14 bases stayed unmatched. Germline CDR1 is SGDLS and CDR2 is YYNGEE. CDR3 size: 17 residues. The CDR3 DNA sequence: TGTGCCAGCAGCGTTGGTAGCATGGGGGGGGTAGGAGAGACCCAGTACTTC. As protein: CASSVGSMGGVGETQYF.

The J gene is TRBJ2-7, the V gene TRBV4-1, with 7 nucleotides matching TRBD1. CDR1 and CDR2 (germline): MGHRA, YSYEKL. CDR3 size: 14 residues. Losses at the gene ends were 3 bases for V and 4 bases for J; bases not matched to a gene: 6. CDR3 coding DNA: TGCGCCAGCAGCCAGACGACAGGGCGGTACGAGCAGTACTTC. It is translated as CASSQTTGRYEQYF.

This clone was seen just once. The chain couples TRBV6-1 to TRBJ2-7, with D possibly matching TRBD1 (6 bases). Trimming removed 1 base from V and 6 bases from J, with 19 bases in between. CDR1 and CDR2 from the germline V gene are MNHNS and SASEGT. This CDR3 is 16 amino acids long. The CDR3 loop is CASSEVSGRGAAEQYF. CDR3 nucleotides: TGTGCCAGCAGTGAAGTTTCAGGCAGGGGCGCGGCCGAGCAGTACTTC.

The rearrangement uses TRBV14 and TRBJ1-4; D unresolved. This CDR3 spans 15 amino acids. Germline V gives CDR1 SGHDN, CDR2 FVKESK. The V gene lost 4 bases and the J gene lost 0 bases, with 9 bases spanning the gap. The CDR3 is CASSRLDTTNEKLFF. The CDR3 DNA reads TGTGCCAGCAGCCGCTTAGACACAACTAATGAAAAACTGTTTTTT.

This chain uses TRBV11-2 with TRBJ2-7; TRBD1 matches 9 bases. Germline CDR1 is SGHAT and CDR2 is FQNNGV. Germline trimming cut 5 bases from V and 1 base from J; bases unmatched to any gene: 9. This CDR3 has 16 amino acids. The CDR3 nucleotides are TGTGCCAGCAGCCACACGGGGACAGGGTATTCCTACGAGCAGTACTTC. It specifies CASSHTGTGYSYEQYF.

The chain uses TRBV27 and TRBJ2-7; 7 bases line up with TRBD2. This CDR3 has 13 residues. V was clipped by 4 bases and J by 5 bases; unmatched bases: 5. Germline CDR1 reads MNHEY; CDR2 reads SMNVEV (reference sequence). CDR3 region: CASSSGTMNEQYF. The CDR3 region has the DNA TGTGCCAGCAGTTCCGGGACTATGAACGAGCAGTACTTC.

The chain couples TRBV5-6 to TRBJ1-2; the match to TRBD1 covers 7 bases. The germline gives CDR1 SGHDT, CDR2 YYEEEE. The CDR3 has 14 residues. V shed 0 bases and J 6 bases; nucleotides not matched to a gene: 5. The CDR3 spells CASSLVQQGNGYTF. CDR3 nucleotide sequence: TGTGCCAGCAGCTTGGTACAACAGGGGAATGGCTACACCTTC.

The chain recombines TRBV19 with TRBJ1-5; no definite D call. There are 12 residues in the CDR3. The germline V and J ends were trimmed by 4 bases and 2 bases, with 3 bases remaining between them. Per germline, CDR1 LNHDA and CDR2 SQIVND (reference sequence). The CDR3 sequence: CASSTGNQPQHF. As DNA, the CDR3 is TGTGCCAGTAGTACTGGCAATCAGCCCCAGCATTTT.

The gene calls are TRBV7-9 and TRBJ1-2; 7 nucleotides line up with TRBD1. V gave up 5 bases and J gave up 8 bases; unmatched junction bases: 11. This CDR3 contains 14 residues. CDR1 SEHNR and CDR2 FQNEAQ come from the germline V gene (reference sequence). CDR3 sequence (DNA): TGTGCCAGCAGCAACACGGGACAGTTTCAAGGCTACACCTTC. This codes for CASSNTGQFQGYTF.

This sequence joins TRBV19 and TRBJ2-7, with TRBD1 identical over 7 bases. The V gene's germline CDR1 is LNHDA and CDR2 SQIVND (reference sequence). CDR3 length equals 13 residues. J lost 5 bases, V lost 9 bases, and 10 bases had no gene match. The CDR3 sequence: CASRQGRFNEQYF. For the CDR3, the DNA is TGTGCCAGCCGACAGGGACGGTTCAACGAGCAGTACTTC.

The V call is TRBV5-1, the J call TRBJ1-6; 12 bases map to TRBD1. Germline V gives CDR1 SGHRS, CDR2 YFSETQ. This CDR3 is built from 16 residues. V lost 2 bases to trimming and J lost 6 bases; unmatched junction nucleotides: 3. DNA of the CDR3: TGCGCCAGCAGCTTCATGGGACAGGGGGCTAATTCACCCCTCCACTTT. It specifies CASSFMGQGANSPLHF.

The chain combines TRBV9 with TRBJ2-1, with 8 bases matching TRBD1. CDR3 length: 16 amino acids. V was clipped by 4 bases and J by 0 bases; unmatched bases: 6. Germline CDR1 SGDLS, CDR2 YYNGEE. CDR3 nucleotide sequence: TGTGCCAGCAGCACCGCGGACAGGGACTCCTACAATGAGCAGTTCTTC. Amino acids: CASSTADRDSYNEQFF.

This clone was observed a few times. V is TRBV19 and J is TRBJ1-4; the match to TRBD1 covers 8 bases. Trimming removed 4 bases from V and 6 bases from J; junction bases left unmatched: 4. The CDR3 totals 14 residues. CDR1 is LNHDA and CDR2 is SQIVND in the germline V gene (reference sequence). For the CDR3, the DNA is TGTGCCAGTAGTACCAGGGGGCTGGATGAAAAACTGTTTTTT. Its translation: CASSTRGLDEKLFF.

The J gene is TRBJ2-2, the V gene TRBV29-1, with D hard to call. V was trimmed by 4 bases and J by 0 bases, leaving 12 bases between them. Per germline, CDR1 SQVTM and CDR2 ANQGSEA. The CDR3 consists of 15 residues. The CDR3 DNA reads as TGCAGCGTTGTGACACATGAAACGAACACCGGGGAGCTGTTTTTT. It yields the protein CSVVTHETNTGELFF.

The chain couples TRBV6-6 to TRBJ2-1, with TRBD2 matching over 10 bases. In germline, CDR1 is MNHNY, CDR2 SVGAGI (reference sequence). Germline trimming cut 4 bases from V and 8 bases from J; bases unmatched to any gene: 11. This CDR3 has 16 amino acids. CDR3 nucleotides: TGTGCCAGCAGTTCATTGCGAGCGGGGGGGCGGGATGAGCAGTTCTTC. This sequence encodes CASSSLRAGGRDEQFF.

The chain employs TRBV6-5 and TRBJ2-1; the D gene is possibly TRBD2 (5 bases). The CDR3 has 13 residues. Germline CDR1 and CDR2: MNHEY and SVGAGI. V was cut by 8 bases and J by 7 bases, with 15 bases left in between. CDR3 DNA: TGTGCCAGCTCCCCCAAGGGAGCAAATGAGCAGTTCTTC. Residues: CASSPKGANEQFF.

The rearrangement uses TRBV4-3 and TRBJ2-3; 9 bases match TRBD2. Losses at the gene ends were 2 bases for V and 3 bases for J; bases not matched to a gene: 6. Per germline, CDR1 LGHNA and CDR2 YSLEER. The CDR3 extends over 16 amino acids. This CDR3 is CASSQLAGVTTDTQYF. The CDR3 DNA follows: TGCGCCAGCAGCCAATTAGCGGGGGTAACGACAGATACGCAGTATTTT.

The rearrangement joins TRBV6-5 to TRBJ2-1, with 9 nucleotides matching TRBD2. This CDR3 is 16 amino acids long. V lost 0 bases, J lost 5 bases, and 5 bases stayed unmatched. CDR1 is MNHEY, CDR2 SVGAGI, per germline. The CDR3 DNA is TGTGCCAGCAGTTACTCAGAGCGGGGGGCTAACAATGAGCAGTTCTTC. Its protein product is CASSYSERGANNEQFF.

As DNA, the CDR3 is TGTGCCAGCAGCCTCGCACAGGGTGCGGCCTACGAGCAGTACTTC. Amino acids: CASSLAQGAAYEQYF. The rearrangement joins TRBV27 to TRBJ2-7; maybe TRBD1 (6 bases). The CDR3 has 15 amino acids. V lost 6 bases and J 2 bases, leaving 17 bases between the germline ends. Germline-derived CDR1 and CDR2 are MNHEY and SMNVEV (reference sequence).

CDR3 amino acids: CASSRGQAEAFF. The DNA for the CDR3 is TGTGCCAGCAGCCGCGGACAGGCTGAAGCTTTCTTT. The chain joins TRBV11-3 to TRBJ1-1, with TRBD1 matching 7 bases. Trimming removed 5 bases from V and 6 bases from J; junction bases left unmatched: 3. The CDR3 consists of 12 residues. Germline CDR1 SGHNT, CDR2 YENEEA.

The chain uses TRBV10-3 and TRBJ2-1; 9 bases are a match to TRBD2. V was pared by 8 bases and J by 9 bases, with 17 bases of the junction left unmatched. The length of the CDR3 is 16 residues. Germline CDR1 is ENHRY and CDR2 is SYGVKD. The CDR3 loop is CAIGGGAINSLGEQFF. CDR3 nucleotide sequence: TGTGCCATCGGCGGGGGGGCAATCAACTCTCTGGGTGAGCAGTTCTTC.

J is TRBJ2-3 and V is TRBV4-3, with a weak D call TRBD2 (6 bases). Trimming shortened V by 1 base and J by 3 bases, and 17 bases separated the two germline ends. The CDR3 sequence is 17 residues long. Germline CDR1 reads LGHNA; CDR2 reads YSLEER. The CDR3 region is CASSQAVGGRGTDTQYF. Here the CDR3 DNA reads TGCGCCAGCAGCCAAGCTGTTGGGGGTCGGGGGACAGATACGCAGTATTTT.

The V and J genes are TRBV5-1 and TRBJ2-5; D gene unclear. The CDR3 consists of 13 residues. Trimming cost V 4 bases and J 5 bases, with 12 bases left between them. Germline CDR1 reads SGHRS; CDR2 reads YFSETQ. The CDR3 here is CASSSYSQETQYF. The CDR3 DNA follows: TGCGCCAGCAGCAGTTATAGCCAGGAGACCCAGTACTTC.

The J gene is TRBJ1-3, the V gene TRBV18; 9 nucleotides align to TRBD1. Trimming took 4 bases from V and 2 from J; bases not matched to a gene: 6. The CDR3 runs 16 residues. From germline, CDR1 is KGHSH and CDR2 LQKENI. The CDR3 loop is CASSQSTGGPGNTIYF. DNA of the CDR3: TGTGCCAGCTCACAATCCACAGGGGGCCCTGGAAACACCATATATTTT.

CDR3 protein: CASSGERGSSGELFF. CDR3 bases: TGCGCCAGCAGTGGAGAGCGGGGGTCGTCCGGGGAGCTGTTTTTT. The rearrangement uses TRBV5-1 and TRBJ2-2; 8 nucleotides align to TRBD2. After removal of 5 bases from V and 6 bases from J, the junction contained 9 bases not matched to a gene. CDR1 SGHRS and CDR2 YFSETQ come from the germline V gene. CDR3 size: 15 residues.

This CDR3 is CASSYEPQSSGNTIYF. CDR3 sequence (DNA): TGTGCCAGCAGTTACGAACCCCAGTCCTCTGGAAACACCATATATTTT. The gene calls are TRBV6-5 and TRBJ1-3; no clear D gene. Germline lookup yields CDR1 MNHEY and CDR2 SVGAGI. Trimming removed 2 bases from V and 0 bases from J, with 11 bases in between. The CDR3 covers 16 residues.

The rearrangement links TRBV27 to TRBJ2-3; 7 nucleotides align to TRBD1. This CDR3 comprises 15 residues. Looked up from germline, CDR1 is MNHEY and CDR2 is SMNVEV (reference sequence). V lost 6 bases to trimming and J lost 1 base; unmatched junction nucleotides: 7. In nucleotides, the CDR3 is TGTGCCAGCAGCCCCAGGGACAGAGGCACAGATACGCAGTATTTT. Its translation is CASSPRDRGTDTQYF.